The 31 T cell receptor beta chains reported below all come from one sample, sequenced in a study of CD8 T cells in Susac syndrome. Roughly 0.45 to 1 ug RNA was reverse transcribed with random hexamers. TCRdb passed the immunoSEQ multiplex PCR reads through MiXCR, listing each CDR3 protein once. The sample has under 200,000 distinct CDR3 sequences, around 96% seen once; the top ten hold around 0.12%. The sequenced sample was CD4+ T cells from PBMCs. The receptors derive from a human donor with Susac syndrome.

This clonotype is a singleton in its sample. The genes are TRBV6-6 and TRBJ2-7; 7 nucleotides line up with TRBD1. Germline CDR1 reads MNHNY; CDR2 reads SVGAGI (reference sequence). J lost 2 bases, V lost 4 bases, and 5 bases had no gene match. The CDR3 runs 14 residues. CDR3 loop: CASSSAGTAYEQYV. In DNA form, the CDR3 reads TGTGCCAGCAGTTCCGCCGGGACAGCCTACGAGCAGTACGTC.

The chain uses TRBV29-1 and TRBJ2-1, with a weak D call TRBD2 (5 bases). V gave up 6 bases and J gave up 8 bases, with 14 bases separating them. The CDR3 runs 12 residues. Looked up from germline, CDR1 is SQVTM and CDR2 is ANQGSEA. CDR3 in amino acids: CSVSSMEDEQFF. CDR3 DNA: TGCAGCGTCTCCAGCATGGAGGATGAGCAGTTCTTC.

The chain recombines TRBV3-1 with TRBJ1-3, with D perhaps matching TRBD1 (6 bases). V was shortened by 3 bases and J by 0 bases, with 12 bases between the two germline ends. In germline, CDR1 is LGHDT, CDR2 YNNKEL (reference sequence). The CDR3 consists of 16 residues. This CDR3 is CASSQAGGSSGNTIYF. The CDR3, as DNA: TGTGCCAGCAGCCAGGCCGGGGGCTCCTCTGGAAACACCATATATTTT.

This clonotype showed up just once. The V call is TRBV4-2, the J call TRBJ2-2; D remains ambiguous. The CDR3 length is 16 residues. Germline V gene lookup returns CDR1 LGHNA and CDR2 YNFKEQ. With 2 bases removed from V and 0 bases from J, the gap between germline ends came to 10 bases. The DNA of the CDR3 is TGTGCCAGCAGCCAACCTCCGAACCCGAACACCGGGGAGCTGTTTTTT. Its translation is CASSQPPNPNTGELFF.

The chain is built from TRBV7-9 and TRBJ1-5; no clear D. The V gene lost 1 base and the J gene lost 8 bases, with 9 bases spanning the gap. CDR1 and CDR2 from the germline V gene are SEHNR and FQNEAQ (reference sequence). The CDR3 has 13 residues. CDR3 in amino acids: CASSLVHGEPQHF. The CDR3 DNA reads as TGTGCCAGCAGCTTAGTCCATGGGGAGCCCCAGCATTTT.

This chain uses TRBV29-1 with TRBJ2-1; D is unresolved. V gave up 4 bases and J gave up 3 bases, with 13 bases separating them. Germline CDR1 reads SQVTM; CDR2 reads ANQGSEA. This CDR3 spans 14 amino acids. CDR3 sequence: CSVVGQAIYNEQFF. In DNA, the CDR3 is TGCAGCGTTGTTGGGCAGGCTATCTACAATGAGCAGTTCTTC.

V gene TRBV7-2 combines with J gene TRBJ2-7, with D possibly being TRBD1 (5 bases). The germline V gene encodes CDR1 SGHTA and CDR2 FQGNSA. CDR3 length: 17 residues. V lost 2 bases, J lost 3 bases, and 20 bases lay in between. The CDR3 coding sequence is TGTGCCAGCAGCTTAAAAGGGTCTCAGGGTCAGTTCTACGAGCAGTACTTC. This gives the protein CASSLKGSQGQFYEQYF. The whole variable domain, filled in from reference TRBV7-2 and TRBJ2-7, reads GAGVSQSPSNKVTEKGKDVELRCDPISGHTALYWYRQSLGQGLEFLIYFQGNSAPDKSGLPSDRFSAERTGGSVSTLTIQRTQQEDSAVYLCASSLKGSQGQFYEQYFGPGTRLTVT.

Here the CDR3 DNA reads TGTGCCAGCAGCTTAGCCCTACTCTCATACGCAACTAATGAAAAACTGTTTTTT. Protein sequence: CASSLALLSYATNEKLFF. This rearrangement joins TRBV11-2 to TRBJ1-4, with no clear D. Deletions cut 1 base from V and 0 bases from J, with 15 bases between. CDR1 SGHAT and CDR2 FQNNGV come from the germline V gene. The CDR3 covers 18 residues. Looking up the rest from reference TRBV11-2 and TRBJ1-4 gives the full variable domain: EAGVAQSPRYKIIEKRQSVAFWCNPISGHATLYWYQQILGQGPKLLIQFQNNGVVDDSQLPKDRFSAERLKGVDSTLKIQPAKLEDSAVYLCASSLALLSYATNEKLFFGSGTQLSVL.

The chain recombines TRBV7-9 with TRBJ1-5; D gene unclear. The germline V gene has CDR1 SEHNR and CDR2 FQNEAQ (reference sequence). Deletions cut 3 bases from V and 8 bases from J, with 11 bases between. The CDR3 extends over 13 amino acids. The CDR3 region has the DNA TGTGCCAGCAGCTTCCTCGGCCAAGAGCCCCAGCATTTT. It encodes CASSFLGQEPQHF.

V usage is TRBV4-2 and J usage is TRBJ1-4; possibly TRBD1 for D (5 bases). V was shortened by 8 bases and J by 6 bases, with 19 bases between the two germline ends. The CDR3 is 15 residues long. CDR1 is LGHNA, CDR2 YNFKEQ, per germline. DNA of the CDR3: TGTGCCAGCCGCCCTTACGGGGGGTACGATGAAAAACTGTTTTTT. The encoded protein is CASRPYGGYDEKLFF.

The rearrangement uses TRBV6-2 or TRBV6-3 and TRBJ2-1; 7 bases line up with TRBD2. This CDR3 contains 16 residues. The V and J ends lost 2 bases and 6 bases, in that order; junction bases with no gene match: 10. CDR1 and CDR2 from the germline V gene are MNHEY and SVGEGT. In nucleotides, the CDR3 is TGTGCCAGCAGTTACCTGGCGAGCGGGATGCTCAATGAGCAGTTCTTC. It specifies CASSYLASGMLNEQFF.

J is TRBJ2-5 and V is TRBV7-2, with 9 bases lining up with TRBD1. Germline CDR1 SGHTA, CDR2 FQGNSA. The CDR3 covers 17 residues. Trimming at V came to 1 base and at J to 1 base, leaving 7 bases not matched to a gene. For the CDR3, the DNA is TGTGCCAGCAGCTTAGGGGAAACAGGGGGCGGCCAAGAGACCCAGTACTTC. Translating it yields CASSLGETGGGQETQYF. Full variable domain (outside the CDR3, taken from reference TRBV7-2 and TRBJ2-5): GAGVSQSPSNKVTEKGKDVELRCDPISGHTALYWYRQSLGQGLEFLIYFQGNSAPDKSGLPSDRFSAERTGGSVSTLTIQRTQQEDSAVYLCASSLGETGGGQETQYFGPGTRLLVL.

This chain links TRBV7-9 with TRBJ2-2, with a possible D match to TRBD1 (5 bases). Germline V lookup: CDR1 SEHNR, CDR2 FQNEAQ (reference sequence). This CDR3 comprises 13 residues. The chain's CDR3 is CTPQGRNTGELFF. CDR3 in DNA: TGTACTCCCCAGGGAAGGAACACCGGGGAGCTGTTTTTT.

The rearrangement joins TRBV18 to TRBJ2-7, with D uncertain. V lost 6 bases to trimming and J lost 0 bases, with 12 bases between them. The germline CDR1 and CDR2 sequences are KGHSH and LQKENI. This CDR3 contains 14 residues. DNA for the CDR3: TGTGCCAGCTCTCAAACAGCCACCTCCTACGAGCAGTACTTC. Encoded protein: CASSQTATSYEQYF.

The chain links TRBV18 to TRBJ1-1; no firm D call. V was trimmed by 2 bases and J by 3 bases, leaving 13 bases between them. CDR1 and CDR2 (germline): KGHSH, LQKENI. This CDR3 has 15 residues. The CDR3 loop reads CASSPNQVGDTEAFF. The CDR3 DNA is TGTGCCAGCTCACCAAACCAGGTTGGTGACACTGAAGCTTTCTTT.

The V and J genes are TRBV29-1 and TRBJ1-1; 8 bases line up with TRBD1. V lost 7 bases, J lost 0 bases, and 4 bases stayed unmatched. CDR1 and CDR2 (germline): SQVTM, ANQGSEA. The CDR3 runs 13 residues. In DNA form, the CDR3 reads TGCAGCGCTGCGGGACAGGTGAACACTGAAGCTTTCTTT. Translating gives CSAAGQVNTEAFF.

CDR3 coding DNA: TGTGCCAGCAGTCCCCCGGACAGGGCCTATGGCTACACCTTC. This sequence encodes CASSPPDRAYGYTF. V is TRBV28 and J is TRBJ1-2; 8 bases line up with TRBD1. The CDR3 covers 14 residues. The germline V gene encodes CDR1 MDHEN and CDR2 SYDVKM. V was pared by 5 bases and J by 4 bases, with 6 bases of the junction left unmatched.

The chain recombines TRBV30 with TRBJ2-1; 9 nucleotides agree with TRBD2. The CDR3 runs to 14 residues. The junction had 11 bases not matched to a gene; V was cut back by 8 bases and J by 6 bases. Germline V gene data show CDR1 as GTSNPN and CDR2 as SVGIG (reference sequence). The CDR3 sequence is CASQVAGVSNEQFF. For the CDR3, the DNA is TGTGCCAGCCAGGTAGCGGGAGTAAGCAATGAGCAGTTCTTC.

The V and J genes are TRBV25-1 and TRBJ1-4; tentatively, D is TRBD1 (6 bases). CDR3 length equals 16 residues. V lost 0 bases to trimming and J lost 4 bases, with 12 bases between them. Germline-derived CDR1 and CDR2 are MGHDK and SYGVNS. The DNA of the CDR3 is TGTGCCAGCAGTGAATATAAGGGGACAAGTAATGAAAAACTGTTTTTT. Amino acid sequence: CASSEYKGTSNEKLFF.

The chain combines TRBV24-1 with TRBJ2-6; possibly TRBD1 for D (5 bases). V was shortened by 4 bases and J by 1 base, with 7 bases between the two germline ends. Germline lookup yields CDR1 KGHDR and CDR2 SFDVKD. The CDR3 is 15 amino acids. The CDR3 DNA sequence: TGTGCCACCAGTGAACCAGGGTCTGGGGCCAACGTCCTGACTTTC. Residues: CATSEPGSGANVLTF.

The chain couples TRBV28 to TRBJ2-7; 8 bases agree with TRBD1. The V segment lost 0 bases and the J segment 1 base; nucleotides outside the gene matches: 2. Germline values: CDR1 MDHEN, CDR2 SYDVKM. This CDR3 has 15 residues. CDR3 region: CASSLWTGVSYEQYV. The CDR3 nucleotides are TGTGCCAGCAGTTTATGGACAGGGGTGTCCTACGAGCAGTACGTC.

This chain links TRBV12-3 or TRBV12-4 with TRBJ2-5; D unresolved. The CDR3 covers 13 residues. V gave up 7 bases and J gave up 2 bases, with 11 bases separating them. CDR3 sequence reads: CASTQQPQETQYF. For the CDR3, the DNA is TGTGCCAGCACCCAACAGCCGCAAGAGACCCAGTACTTC.

J is TRBJ1-1 and V is TRBV29-1; D ambiguous. The CDR3 sequence is 10 residues long. V was trimmed by 6 bases and J by 11 bases, leaving 13 bases between them. CDR1 SQVTM and CDR2 ANQGSEA come from the germline V gene. The CDR3 nucleotides read TGCAGCGTCCTAATAGGAGACGCTTTCTTT. Amino acid sequence: CSVLIGDAFF.

The chain combines TRBV19 with TRBJ1-5; 7 nucleotides line up with TRBD1. CDR1 LNHDA and CDR2 SQIVND come from the germline V gene (reference sequence). J gave up 4 bases and V 7 bases, and 4 bases lay outside the gene matches. The CDR3 contains 13 residues. The chain's CDR3 is CASTGQRNQPQHF. CDR3 DNA: TGTGCCAGTACGGGACAGAGAAATCAGCCCCAGCATTTT. Supplemented by reference TRBV19 and TRBJ1-5, the full variable domain reads DGGITQSPKYLFRKEGQNVTLSCEQNLNHDAMYWYRQDPGQGLRLIYYSQIVNDFQKGDIAEGYSVSREKKESFPLTVTSAQKNPTAFYLCASTGQRNQPQHFGDGTRLSIL.

This chain joins TRBV28 and TRBJ1-5; D not resolved. Germline assignment: CDR1 MDHEN and CDR2 SYDVKM. Deletions cut 2 bases from V and 4 bases from J, with 12 bases between. The CDR3 has 15 amino acids. The CDR3 DNA follows: TGTGCCAGCAGTTTAGACCCAAAGAGAAATCAGCCCCAGCATTTT. Encoded protein: CASSLDPKRNQPQHF.

This rearrangement joins TRBV24-1 to TRBJ1-2; D gene uncertain. Germline values: CDR1 KGHDR, CDR2 SFDVKD. The germline V and J ends were trimmed by 5 bases and 2 bases, with 8 bases remaining between them. The CDR3 length is 13 residues. For the CDR3, the DNA is TGTGCCACCAGTGTTACCCTCAACTATGGCTACACCTTC. Amino acids: CATSVTLNYGYTF.

The chain links TRBV2 to TRBJ2-7, with 10 bases aligning to TRBD1. The CDR3 covers 14 residues. Germline CDR1 is SNHLY and CDR2 is FYNNEI. J gave up 6 bases and V 7 bases, and 9 bases lay outside the gene matches. The DNA for the CDR3 is TGTGCCAGCAATAGAGACAGGGGGCCCATCGAGCAGTACTTC. Its translation is CASNRDRGPIEQYF.

This chain uses TRBV6-2 or TRBV6-3 with TRBJ2-1, with no clear D. V shed 2 bases and J shed 1 base, with 6 bases lying between them. This CDR3 has 14 amino acids. Germline CDR1 and CDR2: MNHEY and SVGEGT. The DNA of the CDR3 is TGTGCCAGCAGTTACCTCAGTTCCTACAATGAGCAGTTCTTC. Protein: CASSYLSSYNEQFF.

This chain links TRBV4-3 with TRBJ1-1; perhaps TRBD1 as D (6 bases). Germline lookup yields CDR1 LGHNA and CDR2 YSLEER. The germline V and J ends were trimmed by 0 bases and 0 bases, with 11 bases remaining between them. This CDR3 region has 16 residues. CDR3 DNA: TGCGCCAGCAGCCAAGAGGCTGGACAGCTGAACACTGAAGCTTTCTTT. This translates into CASSQEAGQLNTEAFF.

The rearrangement joins TRBV29-1 to TRBJ1-5; 10 nucleotides match TRBD1. Germline values: CDR1 SQVTM, CDR2 ANQGSEA. The CDR3 is 14 amino acids. V gave up 6 bases and J gave up 4 bases; unmatched junction bases: 6. Here the CDR3 DNA reads TGCAGCGTCTCCGGGACAGGGGTTAATCAGCCCCAGCATTTT. It codes for CSVSGTGVNQPQHF.

The chain links TRBV29-1 to TRBJ2-7, with 9 bases fitting TRBD1. This CDR3 is 14 amino acids long. Germline assignment: CDR1 SQVTM and CDR2 ANQGSEA. V dropped 3 bases and J dropped 5; count of bases not matched to a gene: 8. DNA of the CDR3: TGCAGCGTTGATTGGGGGACAGGGAAAAACGAGCAGTACTTC. Translated, it gives CSVDWGTGKNEQYF.